What follows are 19 T cell receptor beta chains derived from one specimen sequenced in a study of T cells after yellow fever vaccination. Each CDR3 protein gets one entry after TCRdb re-called the 5' RACE reads with MiXCR. The data show about 300,000 distinct CDR3 sequences, with around 9.3% seen just once and about 3% held by the top ten. The sequences come from CD4+ T cells sorted from PBMCs, collected 5 days after the yellow fever booster vaccination. The receptors were gathered from a man aged 18 to 29 who received the YFV17D yellow fever vaccine.

A few counts support this clonotype. CDR3 region: CSASWGPADGYTF. The CDR3, as DNA: TGCAGTGCTAGCTGGGGTCCCGCGGATGGCTACACCTTC. The V gene is TRBV20-1, the J gene TRBJ1-2; no clear D gene. Germline V lookup: CDR1 DFQATT, CDR2 SNEGSKA (reference sequence). Trimming shortened V by 3 bases and J by 6 bases, and 14 bases separated the two germline ends. This CDR3 is built from 13 residues.

Only a few counts were recorded for this clonotype. The genes are TRBV18 and TRBJ2-7; D unclear. Looked up from germline, CDR1 is KGHSH and CDR2 is LQKENI. The CDR3 runs to 14 residues. Trimming shortened V by 2 bases and J by 2 bases, and 10 bases separated the two germline ends. Here the CDR3 DNA reads TGTGCCAGCTCACCAGGAACCTCTACCTACGAGCAGTACGTC. It encodes CASSPGTSTYEQYV.

V is TRBV5-1 and J is TRBJ2-5, with no clear D. Germline-derived CDR1 and CDR2 are SGHRS and YFSETQ. This CDR3 contains 13 residues. Trimming pared 1 base from V and 5 bases from J, leaving 9 bases between. CDR3 DNA: TGCGCCAGCAGCTTGCGAGCTGCCGAGACCCAGTACTTC. Translated: CASSLRAAETQYF.

The chain couples TRBV6-6 to TRBJ2-7; no clear D. CDR3 length equals 15 residues. The germline gives CDR1 MNHNY, CDR2 SVGAGI (reference sequence). V was shortened by 4 bases and J by 3 bases, with 16 bases between the two germline ends. Written as DNA, the CDR3 is TGTGCCAGCAGTTCCCTCAGTAGAACTAACTACGAGCAGTACTTC. Translating gives CASSSLSRTNYEQYF.

In its sample, this clonotype was seen a few times. This rearrangement joins TRBV20-1 to TRBJ2-5, with D hard to call. CDR1 and CDR2 (germline): DFQATT, SNEGSKA (reference sequence). The V end was cut by 6 bases, the J end by 0 bases, with 8 bases between. The CDR3 is 12 residues long. CDR3 sequence: CSALGYQETQYF. The CDR3 DNA is TGCAGTGCCTTAGGTTACCAAGAGACCCAGTACTTC.

This sequence joins TRBV6-1 and TRBJ2-7; the D is unclear. The CDR3 length is 12 residues. Per germline, CDR1 MNHNS and CDR2 SASEGT. Trimming pared 4 bases from V and 7 bases from J, leaving 11 bases between. The CDR3 here is CASSATPGEQYV. For the CDR3, the DNA is TGTGCCAGCAGTGCCACCCCGGGTGAGCAGTACGTC.

The gene calls are TRBV6-6 and TRBJ1-4; 7 bases are a match to TRBD1. The CDR3 has 17 residues. V gave up 4 bases and J gave up 0 bases; unmatched junction bases: 8. Germline V gene lookup returns CDR1 MNHNY and CDR2 SVGAGI (reference sequence). The CDR3 DNA is TGTGCCAGCAGTTCCCTGACAGGGCGCTCAACTAATGAAAAACTGTTTTTT. It codes for CASSSLTGRSTNEKLFF.

This clonotype has ten or more counts. The CDR3 DNA is TGTGCCAGCAGCCAAGGGGGAGGCGCGGGGGTGGTCCAAGAGACCCAGTACTTC. Its protein is CASSQGGGAGVVQETQYF. This chain links TRBV4-2 with TRBJ2-5, with TRBD2 identical over 7 bases. Germline CDR1 is LGHNA and CDR2 is YNFKEQ. V lost 1 base, J lost 1 base, and 12 bases stayed unmatched. The CDR3 runs to 18 residues.

The chain uses TRBV6-6 and TRBJ2-7; D remains unclear. This CDR3 region has 13 residues. The germline V and J ends were trimmed by 5 bases and 2 bases, with 10 bases remaining between them. Germline V CDR1 and CDR2: MNHNY, SVGAGI (reference sequence). Here the CDR3 DNA reads TGTGCCAGCAGTCCCCTACATGCCTACGAGCAGTACGTC. This sequence encodes CASSPLHAYEQYV.

This clonotype was detected many times. The genes are TRBV6-2 or TRBV6-3 and TRBJ1-5; no clear D gene. V lost 0 bases and J lost 3, with 9 bases in between. The germline V gene encodes CDR1 MNHEY and CDR2 SVGEGT. The CDR3 consists of 15 residues. The CDR3 is CASSYSSRDNQPQHF. CDR3 DNA sequence: TGTGCCAGCAGTTACTCGTCGCGGGACAATCAGCCCCAGCATTTT.

This clonotype was counted at least ten times. The V gene is TRBV12-3 or TRBV12-4, the J gene TRBJ1-1, with a possible D match to TRBD1 (5 bases). V was shortened by 6 bases and J by 3 bases, with 11 bases between the two germline ends. The CDR3 sequence is 13 residues long. CDR3 coding DNA: TGTGCCAGCAGCTTACGGGGGGACACTGAAGCTTTCTTT. It specifies CASSLRGDTEAFF.

Ten or more counts support this clonotype. The chain couples TRBV11-2 to TRBJ2-6, with D uncertain. Germline-derived CDR1 and CDR2 are SGHAT and FQNNGV. V was cut by 8 bases and J by 1 base, with 6 bases left in between. This CDR3 contains 13 residues. CDR3 sequence: CASVFSGANVLTF. CDR3 coding DNA: TGTGCCAGCGTGTTTTCTGGGGCCAACGTCCTGACTTTC.

This chain links TRBV7-2 with TRBJ2-7; D unresolved. CDR1 is SGHTA and CDR2 is FQGNSA in the germline V gene. The germline V and J ends were trimmed by 0 bases and 2 bases, with 8 bases remaining between them. The CDR3 loop spans 14 amino acids. This CDR3 reads CASSLAPPPYEQYF. CDR3 nucleotides: TGTGCCAGCAGCTTAGCCCCCCCTCCCTACGAGCAGTACTTC. The full variable domain, with the rest looked up from reference TRBV7-2 and TRBJ2-7, is GAGVSQSPSNKVTEKGKDVELRCDPISGHTALYWYRQSLGQGLEFLIYFQGNSAPDKSGLPSDRFSAERTGGSVSTLTIQRTQQEDSAVYLCASSLAPPPYEQYFGPGTRLTVT.

This clonotype was counted many times. This chain connects TRBV20-1 to TRBJ2-3; 12 bases are a match to TRBD2. J was trimmed by 5 bases and V by 4 bases; bases with no gene match: 10. The V gene's germline CDR1 is DFQATT and CDR2 SNEGSKA (reference sequence). The CDR3 contains 16 residues. The CDR3 reads CSATGTSGSVGDTQYF. CDR3 in DNA: TGCAGTGCTACCGGGACTAGCGGGTCTGTGGGAGATACGCAGTATTTT.

This clonotype was detected many times. The chain employs TRBV4-2 and TRBJ2-4, with unresolved D. V was pared by 1 base and J by 0 bases, with 7 bases between. The CDR3 consists of 15 residues. Germline V CDR1 and CDR2: LGHNA, YNFKEQ. For the CDR3, the DNA is TGTGCCAGCAGCCAAGCAAACCTAGCCAAAAACATTCAGTACTTC. Its protein is CASSQANLAKNIQYF.

There are a few counts of this clonotype. The chain links TRBV12-3 or TRBV12-4 to TRBJ1-5; 8 bases are a match to TRBD1. The trim removed 6 bases at V and 2 bases at J, leaving 6 bases unmatched. CDR3 size: 15 residues. The CDR3 region has the DNA TGTGCCAGCAGGATAGACAGGGGCGGCAATCAGCCCCAGCATTTT. Translating it yields CASRIDRGGNQPQHF.

This clonotype was detected a few times. CDR3 DNA: TGCGCCAGCAGCTACTCCCTGACCTTCTATAATTCACCCCTCCACTTT. Its translation is CASSYSLTFYNSPLHF. The V call is TRBV5-1, the J call TRBJ1-6; D is undetermined. The CDR3 consists of 16 residues. The V end was cut by 3 bases, the J end by 3 bases, with 13 bases between. From germline, CDR1 is SGHRS and CDR2 YFSETQ. Together with reference TRBV5-1 and TRBJ1-6, the CDR3 gives the full variable domain: KAGVTQTPRYLIKTRGQQVTLSCSPISGHRSVSWYQQTPGQGLQFLFEYFSETQRNKGNFPGRFSGRQFSNSRSEMNVSTLELGDSALYLCASSYSLTFYNSPLHFGNGTRLTVT.

This clonotype was seen repeatedly, ten times or more. The DNA of the CDR3 is TGTGCCAGCAGCTTAGTAGATGGCCATGAGCAGTTCTTC. This codes for CASSLVDGHEQFF. This chain links TRBV7-2 with TRBJ2-1; D not resolved. Between the trimmed V and J ends, which lost 1 base and 8 bases, there was a span of 9 bases. The CDR3 is 13 residues long. Per the germline V gene, CDR1 is SGHTA and CDR2 is FQGNSA.

The rearrangement joins TRBV7-9 to TRBJ2-1; no firm D call. The CDR3 runs to 15 residues. Germline V lookup: CDR1 SEHNR, CDR2 FQNEAQ (reference sequence). V shed 5 bases and J shed 6 bases, with 17 bases lying between them. DNA for the CDR3: TGTGCCAGCAGCACGAAACGGCGGCTGGGCAATGAGCAGTTCTTC. It codes for CASSTKRRLGNEQFF.